This TCR beta chain was sequenced during a study of human T cells and chemical hapten exposure. Whole-study context: Once 0.01% DPC had been applied to the upper back by patch test, readings were taken at 6 days.

Time point in this sample: pre-sensitization, week 0. This sample's treatment: therapeutic diphenylcyclopropenone sensitization with weekly scalp DPC. Whole blood that had not been fractionated was the source of extracted total RNA. Germline V gives CDR1 SGHTA, CDR2 FQGNSA. The CDR3 loop spans 13 amino acids. V lost 1 base and J lost 11, with 14 bases in between. The table lists this clonotype with many counts. TCRdb called the RACE reads again in MiXCR, with one record for every CDR3 protein. Of almost 35,000 distinct CDR3 sequences in the sample, about a tenth were seen once. Specimen: whole blood, collected in connection with sensitization to the hapten diphenylcyclopropenone (DPC). The receptor comes from a man over 45 with alopecia areata. Some clones in this sample may be carry-over from other donors' samples. The chain recombines TRBV7-2 with TRBJ1-1; D remains unclear. The CDR3 DNA reads as TGTGCCAGCAGCTTAGTGGAAGGGATGTGGGCTTTCTTT. Its protein is CASSLVEGMWAFF.